This T cell receptor (beta chain) was captured by sequencing in a study of early T cells in non-severe SARS-CoV-2 infection. In this sample, this clonotype turned up many times. What it binds is not known. CDR3 size: 14 residues. Germline V gene lookup returns CDR1 LGHNA and CDR2 YSLEER. Between the trimmed V and J ends, which lost 1 base and 4 bases, there was a span of 10 bases. Broader study findings: The VDJdb matching leaned toward anti-spike CD8 responses and overlooked private and CD4 specificities.

Unique molecular identifiers tagged individual cDNA molecules. MiXCR, applied by TCRdb to the 5' RACE reads, yields one record per CDR3 protein. Seen here are tens of thousands of distinct CDR3 sequences, over 5.5% observed once, and the top ten hold about 14%. Material: whole blood, obtained at baseline. V is TRBV4-3 and J is TRBJ1-1; D unclear. The receptor comes from an adult who was a healthcare worker with PCR-confirmed SARS-CoV-2 infection or an uninfected control (not recorded which). In DNA, the CDR3 is TGCGCCAGCAGCCAAGGACCGCTGAGCACTGAAGCTTTCTTT. Translated, it gives CASSQGPLSTEAFF.